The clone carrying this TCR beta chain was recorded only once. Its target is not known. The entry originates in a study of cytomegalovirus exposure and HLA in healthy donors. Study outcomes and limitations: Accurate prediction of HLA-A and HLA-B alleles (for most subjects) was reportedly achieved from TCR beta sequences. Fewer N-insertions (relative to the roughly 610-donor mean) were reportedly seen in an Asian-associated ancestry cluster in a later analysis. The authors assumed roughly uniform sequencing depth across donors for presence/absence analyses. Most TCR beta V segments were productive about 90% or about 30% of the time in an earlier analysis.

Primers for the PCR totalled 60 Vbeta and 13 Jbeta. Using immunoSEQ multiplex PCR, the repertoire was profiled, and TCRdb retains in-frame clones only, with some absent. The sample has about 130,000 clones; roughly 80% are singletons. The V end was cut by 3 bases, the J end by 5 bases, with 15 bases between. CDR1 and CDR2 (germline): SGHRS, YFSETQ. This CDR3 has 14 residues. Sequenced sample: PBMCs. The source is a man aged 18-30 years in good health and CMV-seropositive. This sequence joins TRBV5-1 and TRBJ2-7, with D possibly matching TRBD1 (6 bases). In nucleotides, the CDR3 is TGCGCCAGCAGCTCCGGGGACATCGTCAACGAGCAGTACTTC. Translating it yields CASSSGDIVNEQYF.